Listed below are T cell receptor beta chains from one sample, sequenced in a study of T cells in Graves' hyperthyroidism and ophthalmopathy. One entry per CDR3 protein results from TCRdb running MiXCR on the multiplex PCR reads. The sample lists about 520,000 distinct CDR3 sequences, approximately 25% occurring once. Sequenced material: blood. These receptors were collected from a woman aged 25 to 39 with Graves' ophthalmopathy. Both conserved end residues are part of each CDR3. The D gene is left open where the match is weak. The listing skips clone size in some rows; elsewhere it reads once, few, many or a size class.

v_gene	d_gene	j_gene	abundance	CDR3aa	CDR3nt
TRBV29-1	.	TRBJ1-1	many	CSVEARPRFKHTEAFF	TGCAGCGTTGAAGCCCGCCCGCGGTTTAAGCACACTGAAGCTTTCTTT
TRBV6-7	.	TRBJ1-1	many	CASSKTEAFF	TGTGCCAGCAGTAAGACTGAAGCTTTCTTT
TRBV2	TRBD2	TRBJ2-5	many	CASSDGTSGPQETQYF	TGTGCCAGCAGCGATGGGACTAGCGGACCTCAAGAGACCCAGTACTTC
TRBV27	TRBD1	TRBJ1-1	many	CATSTGIGTEAFF	TGTGCCACCTCGACAGGGATCGGCACTGAAGCTTTCTTT
TRBV20-1	TRBD2	TRBJ2-7	.	CSARGTSGYPSYEQYF	TGCAGTGCTAGGGGGACTAGCGGCTACCCTTCCTACGAGCAGTACTTC
TRBV18	TRBD1	TRBJ1-2	many	CASSSRQGVDGYTF	TGTGCCAGCTCATCAAGGCAGGGGGTTGATGGCTACACCTTC
TRBV27	TRBD1	TRBJ1-1	many	CASSLDRVGSAEAFF	TGTGCCAGCAGTTTGGACAGGGTTGGGTCGGCTGAAGCTTTCTTT
TRBV3-1	TRBD1	TRBJ2-1	.	CASSQDWVDRGLVDLYNEQFF	TGTGCCAGCAGCCAAGATTGGGTTGACAGGGGGCTGGTGGACCTCTACAATGAGCAGTTCTTC
TRBV6-1	TRBD1	TRBJ1-2	many	CASSPGQGEGYTF	TGTGCCAGCAGCCCTGGACAGGGGGAAGGCTACACCTTC
TRBV12-3/TRBV12-4	.	TRBJ1-1	many	CASSSLGGNTEAFF	TGTGCCAGCAGTTCCCTTGGGGGGAACACTGAAGCTTTCTTT
TRBV6-2/TRBV6-3	.	TRBJ2-7	many	CASSYSTWDEQYF	TGTGCCAGCAGTTACTCGACCTGGGACGAGCAGTACTTC
TRBV2	.	TRBJ1-1	few	CASRRGGRPEAFF	TGTGCCAGCAGGCGCGGGGGGAGACCTGAAGCTTTCTTT
TRBV12-3/TRBV12-4	TRBD1	TRBJ2-7	.	CASSLGDRADEQYF	TGTGCCAGCAGTTTAGGGGACAGGGCGGACGAGCAGTACTTC
TRBV12-3/TRBV12-4	TRBD1	TRBJ2-7	few	CASSPAGGEGRYEQYF	TGTGCCAGCAGTCCGGCAGGGGGCGAGGGGCGCTACGAGCAGTACTTC
TRBV11-2	.	TRBJ2-6	.	CASRLGGSGANVLTF	TGTGCCAGCAGACTAGGAGGCTCTGGGGCCAACGTCCTGACTTTC
TRBV19	.	TRBJ2-2	.	CASSIQPIATGELFF	TGTGCCAGTAGTATTCAACCCATAGCCACCGGGGAGCTGTTTTTT
TRBV29-1	TRBD2	TRBJ2-7	few	CSVPRGGGVYEQYF	TGCAGCGTCCCCCGCGGGGGGGGGGTCTACGAGCAGTACTTC
TRBV18	.	TRBJ1-1	few	CASSPIQATEAFF	TGTGCCAGCTCACCAATTCAGGCCACTGAAGCTTTCTTT
TRBV7-2	.	TRBJ2-7	many	CASSDSSGATTGFGFEQYF	TGTGCCAGCAGCGACTCAAGCGGAGCCACCACCGGGTTTGGGTTCGAGCAGTACTTC
TRBV15	TRBD1	TRBJ2-5	.	CATSRGGTGGRETQYF	TGTGCCACCAGCCGGGGTGGGACAGGGGGCAGAGAGACCCAGTACTTC
TRBV6-1	TRBD2	TRBJ2-5	many	CASSPTPSGGGLETQYF	TGTGCCAGCAGCCCCACTCCTAGCGGGGGGGGACTAGAGACCCAGTACTTC
TRBV6-1	.	TRBJ1-2	many	CASSEDTNYGYTF	TGTGCCAGCAGTGAGGACACTAACTATGGCTACACCTTC
TRBV6-1	TRBD2	TRBJ2-7	.	CASRLAGATYEQYF	TGTGCCAGCAGACTAGCGGGCGCTACCTACGAGCAGTACTTC
TRBV27	TRBD1	TRBJ1-5	few	CASSARDRGPNQPQHF	TGTGCCAGCAGCGCCCGGGACAGGGGGCCGAATCAGCCCCAGCATTTT
TRBV6-2/TRBV6-3	TRBD1	TRBJ2-3	few	CASRTGVRDTQYF	TGTGCCAGCAGAACAGGGGTCCGCGATACGCAGTATTTT
TRBV27	.	TRBJ2-7	many	CASRPRVGDGEQYF	TGTGCCAGCAGGCCCCGGGTCGGGGACGGAGAGCAGTACTTC
TRBV6-1	.	TRBJ2-2	.	CASSEIGSRANTGELFF	TGTGCCAGCAGTGAAATAGGGAGTCGCGCGAACACCGGGGAGCTGTTTTTT
TRBV6-1	.	TRBJ2-5	few	CASTRPVRRDQETQYF	TGTGCCAGCACCAGGCCGGTAAGAAGGGACCAAGAGACCCAGTACTTC
TRBV7-2	.	TRBJ1-1	once	CASSFTRRNTDAFF	TGTGCCAGCAGCTTTACACGTCGGAACACTGATGCTTTCTTT
TRBV28	TRBD2	TRBJ2-7	.	CASSQTGLELYEQYF	TGTGCCAGCAGCCAAACAGGACTAGAGCTTTACGAGCAGTACTTC
TRBV28	.	TRBJ1-5	.	CASRGGQGRNQPQHF	TGTGCCAGCAGGGGCGGGCAGGGCCGCAATCAGCCCCAGCATTTT
TRBV15	.	TRBJ2-7	many	CATSRDHGGYEQYF	TGTGCCACCAGCAGAGATCATGGGGGCTACGAGCAGTACTTC
TRBV6-2/TRBV6-3	.	TRBJ1-5	many	CASSYKPTGEVQPQHF	TGTGCCAGCAGTTACAAGCCCACAGGAGAGGTTCAGCCCCAGCATTTT
TRBV15	.	TRBJ1-1	many	CATSREGNTEAFF	TGTGCCACCAGCAGAGAAGGGAACACTGAAGCTTTCTTT
TRBV2	.	TRBJ1-2	many	CASSGGESYGYTF	TGTGCCAGCAGTGGGGGAGAGTCCTATGGCTACACCTTC
TRBV11-1	.	TRBJ1-1	.	CASSQSGGQNTEAFF	TGTGCCAGCAGCCAAAGCGGGGGGCAGAACACTGAAGCTTTCTTT
TRBV5-1	TRBD1	TRBJ2-5	.	CASTKGQGETQYF	TGCGCCAGCACCAAGGGACAGGGAGAGACCCAGTACTTC
TRBV3-1	.	TRBJ2-2	.	CASSQGERRRKGTGELFF	TGTGCCAGCAGCCAAGGAGAGAGGCGGCGGAAGGGTACCGGGGAGCTGTTTTTT
TRBV12-3/TRBV12-4	.	TRBJ2-5	many	CASSLRPEETQYF	TGTGCCAGCAGTTTAAGGCCAGAAGAGACCCAGTACTTC
TRBV12-3/TRBV12-4	TRBD1	TRBJ2-7	many	CASRPGTGGKDEQYF	TGTGCCAGCAGGCCAGGGACAGGGGGAAAGGACGAGCAGTACTTC
TRBV12-3/TRBV12-4	.	TRBJ1-2	.	CASTSGGGMSGYTF	TGTGCCAGCACCTCGGGAGGGGGGATGAGTGGCTACACCTTC
TRBV10-3	TRBD2	TRBJ2-3	.	CATWGGTDTQYF	TGTGCCACCTGGGGGGGGACAGATACGCAGTATTTT
TRBV12-3/TRBV12-4	.	TRBJ2-3	many	CASSRPGVSDTQYF	TGTGCCAGCAGCCGCCCTGGGGTCTCAGATACGCAGTATTTT
TRBV6-1	.	TRBJ1-6	many	CASRTYDSPLHF	TGTGCCAGCAGGACCTATGATTCACCCCTCCACTTT
TRBV6-1	TRBD1	TRBJ1-2	.	CASTLTGGGYGYTF	TGTGCCAGCACCTTGACAGGGGGCGGCTATGGCTACACCTTC
TRBV30	.	TRBJ2-2	few	CAWQPTRAGELFF	TGTGCCTGGCAGCCCACTCGGGCCGGGGAGCTGTTTTTT
TRBV7-3	.	TRBJ2-6	many	CASSTSLSGANVLTF	TGTGCCAGCAGCACCTCACTCTCTGGGGCCAACGTCCTGACTTTC
TRBV19	.	TRBJ1-5	many	CASRLGRTSNQPQHF	TGTGCCAGTAGATTGGGACGGACTAGCAATCAGCCCCAGCATTTT